This T cell receptor (beta chain) comes out of a study of T cell changes during pregnancy in multiple sclerosis. The CDR3 totals 15 residues. Trimming removed 8 bases from V and 8 bases from J, with 21 bases in between. The V gene's germline CDR1 is SNHLY and CDR2 FYNNEI. Some clones are missing from TCRdb's copy, which holds only in-frame ones; the method was immunoSEQ multiplex PCR. The sample holds 70,000 to 75,000 clones, about 92% seen once. This sequence was found in a female donor in good health, enrolled as a control in a pregnancy study. The sequencing here drew on peripheral blood, taken in the second trimester of pregnancy. The chain uses TRBV2 and TRBJ1-4, with no clear D. The CDR3 DNA is TGTGCCAGCTCCCAGCGAGGCTCTACGGGGGAAAAACTGTTTTTT. Amino acids: CASSQRGSTGEKLFF. The variable domain in full, with the rest retrieved from reference TRBV2 and TRBJ1-4, is EPEVTQTPSHQVTQMGQEVILRCVPISNHLYFYWYRQILGQKVEFLVSFYNNEISEKSEIFDDQFSVERPDGSNFTLKIRSTKLEDSAMYFCASSQRGSTGEKLFFGSGTQLSVL.